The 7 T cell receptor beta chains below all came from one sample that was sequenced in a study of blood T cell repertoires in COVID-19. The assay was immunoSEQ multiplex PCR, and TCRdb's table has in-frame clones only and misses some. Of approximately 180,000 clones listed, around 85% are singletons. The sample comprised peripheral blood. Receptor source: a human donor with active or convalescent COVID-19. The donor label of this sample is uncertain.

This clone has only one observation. The CDR3 loop is CASTEGQGVIEKLFF. In DNA, the CDR3 is TGTGCCAGTACCGAGGGACAGGGGGTAATTGAAAAACTGTTTTTT. The chain combines TRBV19 with TRBJ1-4; 11 positions agree with TRBD1. This CDR3 is 15 amino acids long. V lost 7 bases and J lost 7; bases outside the gene matches: 8. Germline lookup yields CDR1 LNHDA and CDR2 SQIVND (reference sequence).

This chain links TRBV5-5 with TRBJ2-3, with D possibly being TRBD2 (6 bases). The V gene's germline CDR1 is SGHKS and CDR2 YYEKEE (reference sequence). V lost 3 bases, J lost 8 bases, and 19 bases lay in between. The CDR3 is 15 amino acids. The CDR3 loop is CASSSGTVGLITQYF. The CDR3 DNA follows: TGTGCCAGCAGCTCGGGGACTGTCGGGCTAATTACGCAGTATTTT.

The chain's CDR3 is CAGRPSGTYEQYF. The CDR3 region has the DNA TGTGCCGGTCGACCTAGCGGGACCTACGAGCAGTACTTC. The chain is built from TRBV2 and TRBJ2-7, with TRBD2 identical over 9 bases. The CDR3 contains 13 residues. V gave up 11 bases and J gave up 2 bases; unmatched junction bases: 7. Germline V lookup: CDR1 SNHLY, CDR2 FYNNEI.

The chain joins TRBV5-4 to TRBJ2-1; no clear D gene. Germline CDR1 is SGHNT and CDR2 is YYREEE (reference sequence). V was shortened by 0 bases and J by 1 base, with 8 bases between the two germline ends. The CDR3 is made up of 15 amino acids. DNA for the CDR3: TGTGCCAGCAGCTTGGCCTCACAGTCCTACAATGAGCAGTTCTTC. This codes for CASSLASQSYNEQFF.

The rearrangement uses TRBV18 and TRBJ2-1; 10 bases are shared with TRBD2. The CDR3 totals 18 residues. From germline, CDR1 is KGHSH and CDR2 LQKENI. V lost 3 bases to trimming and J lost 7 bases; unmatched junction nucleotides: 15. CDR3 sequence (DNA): TGTGCCAGCTCACCTTTCTTAGGGTATACTAGCGGGGAGAATGAGCAGTTCTTC. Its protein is CASSPFLGYTSGENEQFF. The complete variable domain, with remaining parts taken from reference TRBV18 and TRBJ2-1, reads NAGVMQNPRHLVRRRGQEARLRCSPMKGHSHVYWYRQLPEEGLKFMVYLQKENIIDESGMPKERFSAEFPKEGPSILRIQQVVRGDSAAYFCASSPFLGYTSGENEQFFGPGTRLTVL.

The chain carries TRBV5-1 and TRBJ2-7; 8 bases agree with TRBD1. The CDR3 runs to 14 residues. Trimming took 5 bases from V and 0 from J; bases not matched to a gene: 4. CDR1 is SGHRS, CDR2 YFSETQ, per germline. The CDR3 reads CASSPDRGSYEQYF. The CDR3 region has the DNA TGCGCCAGCAGTCCAGACAGGGGCTCCTACGAGCAGTACTTC. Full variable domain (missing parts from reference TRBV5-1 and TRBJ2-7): KAGVTQTPRYLIKTRGQQVTLSCSPISGHRSVSWYQQTPGQGLQFLFEYFSETQRNKGNFPGRFSGRQFSNSRSEMNVSTLELGDSALYLCASSPDRGSYEQYFGPGTRLTVT.

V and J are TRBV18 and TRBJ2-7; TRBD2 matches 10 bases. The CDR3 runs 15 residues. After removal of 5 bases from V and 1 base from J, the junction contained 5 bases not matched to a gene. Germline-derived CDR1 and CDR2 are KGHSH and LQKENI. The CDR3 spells CASSSRLAGSYEQYF. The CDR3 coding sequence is TGTGCCAGCTCAAGCCGACTAGCGGGTTCCTACGAGCAGTACTTC.